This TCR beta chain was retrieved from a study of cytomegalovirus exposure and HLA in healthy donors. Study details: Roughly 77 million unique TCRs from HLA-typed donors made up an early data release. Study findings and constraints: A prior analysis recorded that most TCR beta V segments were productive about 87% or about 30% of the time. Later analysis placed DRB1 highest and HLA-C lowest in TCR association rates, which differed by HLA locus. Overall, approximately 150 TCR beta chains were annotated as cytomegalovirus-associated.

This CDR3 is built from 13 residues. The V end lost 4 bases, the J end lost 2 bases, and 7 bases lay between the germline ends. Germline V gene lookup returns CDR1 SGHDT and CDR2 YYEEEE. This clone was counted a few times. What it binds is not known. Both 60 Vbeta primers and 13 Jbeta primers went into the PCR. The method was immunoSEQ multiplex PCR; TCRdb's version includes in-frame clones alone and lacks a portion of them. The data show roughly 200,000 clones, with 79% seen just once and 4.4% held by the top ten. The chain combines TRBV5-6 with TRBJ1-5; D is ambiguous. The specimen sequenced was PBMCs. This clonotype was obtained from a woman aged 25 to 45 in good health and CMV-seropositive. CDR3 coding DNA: TGTGCCAGCAGCCCGGGTGGCAATCAGCCCCAGCATTTT. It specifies CASSPGGNQPQHF.